This passage covers 32 T cell receptor beta chains from one sample sequenced in a study of PD-1 blockade in classical Hodgkin lymphoma. All patients relapsed after autologous stem cell transplantation, and brentuximab vedotin exposure varied. The data were produced by immunoSEQ multiplex PCR, yet TCRdb's version contains in-frame clones alone and is incomplete. This sample carries some 96,000 clones, around 80% of them seen once, and the ten largest clones take more than 10%. The sample was peripheral blood mononuclear cells (PBMCs), taken at baseline. Receptors were obtained from a human donor with classical Hodgkin lymphoma.

The chain uses TRBV7-2 and TRBJ2-6; D is ambiguous. The V end was cut by 1 base, the J end by 1 base, with 8 bases between. In germline, CDR1 is SGHTA, CDR2 FQGNSA. The CDR3 extends over 16 amino acids. The CDR3 DNA follows: TGTGCCAGCAGCTTAGTGGGGATTTCTGGGGCCAACGTCCTGACTTTC. Its protein product is CASSLVGISGANVLTF.

The J gene is TRBJ2-5, the V gene TRBV18, with 9 bases aligning to TRBD1. The germline V gene encodes CDR1 KGHSH and CDR2 LQKENI. Trimming at V came to 3 bases and at J to 2 bases, leaving 4 bases not matched to a gene. The CDR3 totals 15 residues. The DNA for the CDR3 is TGTGCCAGCTCACCGACAGGGGGAGGTCAAGAGACCCAGTACTTC. This encodes CASSPTGGGQETQYF.

The CDR3 DNA reads TGTGCTAGTCAGGGCCCTCAAGAGACCCAGTACTTC. This translates into CASQGPQETQYF. V is TRBV12-5 and J is TRBJ2-5, with D possibly matching TRBD1 (5 bases). This CDR3 is built from 12 residues. Germline V gives CDR1 LGHNT, CDR2 FRNRAP. V gave up 8 bases and J gave up 2 bases, with 9 bases separating them. Combining the CDR3 with reference TRBV12-5 and TRBJ2-5 gives the whole variable domain DARVTQTPRHKVTEMGQEVTMRCQPILGHNTVFWYRQTMMQGLELLAYFRNRAPLDDSGMPKDRFSAEMPDATLATLKIQPSEPRDSAVYFCASQGPQETQYFGPGTRLLVL.

The chain employs TRBV5-4 and TRBJ1-5; TRBD1 matches 8 bases. The V gene's germline CDR1 is SGHNT and CDR2 YYREEE (reference sequence). The CDR3 extends over 17 amino acids. V dropped 1 base and J dropped 3; count of bases not matched to a gene: 9. CDR3 residues: CASSLRSGTGDNQPQHF. DNA for the CDR3: TGTGCCAGCAGCTTGAGGTCCGGGACAGGCGACAATCAGCCCCAGCATTTT.

J is TRBJ2-7 and V is TRBV7-9; D is unclear. Trimming shortened V by 4 bases and J by 3 bases, and 7 bases separated the two germline ends. The CDR3 is 12 amino acids. Germline CDR1 reads SEHNR; CDR2 reads FQNEAQ (reference sequence). CDR3 protein: CASSSDVYEQYF. The CDR3, as DNA: TGTGCCAGCAGCTCTGACGTCTACGAGCAGTACTTC.

The chain uses TRBV7-2 and TRBJ1-2; 7 bases align to TRBD1. V trimming: 5 bases; J trimming: 4 bases; junction bases outside the gene matches: 10. Germline loops: CDR1 SGHTA, CDR2 FQGNSA. CDR3 length equals 15 residues. CDR3 DNA: TGTGCCAGCAGCCTACAACAGGGACAGACCTATGGCTACACCTTC. This translates into CASSLQQGQTYGYTF.

The V gene is TRBV30, the J gene TRBJ2-3; D possibly matches TRBD1 or TRBD2 (5 bases each). There are 16 residues in the CDR3. Germline assignment: CDR1 GTSNPN and CDR2 SVGIG (reference sequence). V dropped 0 bases and J dropped 5 bases, with 18 bases sitting between them. The CDR3 is CAWSVRGAVQGDTQYF. Here the CDR3 DNA reads TGTGCCTGGAGTGTAAGAGGAGCGGTTCAGGGAGATACGCAGTATTTT.

CDR3 in amino acids: CSSGGIGTQYF. The DNA for the CDR3 is TGCAGCTCCGGTGGAATAGGAACCCAGTACTTC. This sequence joins TRBV29-1 and TRBJ2-5; D is uncertain. Per germline, CDR1 SQVTM and CDR2 ANQGSEA. CDR3 length equals 11 residues. V was shortened by 8 bases and J by 8 bases, with 15 bases between the two germline ends.

V usage is TRBV9 and J usage is TRBJ2-1; TRBD2 matches 10 bases. This CDR3 region has 16 residues. The germline CDR1 and CDR2 sequences are SGDLS and YYNGEE. Trimming removed 0 bases from V and 1 base from J; junction bases left unmatched: 1. CDR3 nucleotides: TGTGCCAGCAGCGTAGGGGGACTAGCGTCCTACAATGAGCAGTTCTTC. Translated, it gives CASSVGGLASYNEQFF.

V usage is TRBV28 and J usage is TRBJ2-2, with TRBD2 matching 12 bases. CDR3 length equals 18 residues. CDR1 MDHEN and CDR2 SYDVKM come from the germline V gene. The V segment lost 5 bases and the J segment 4 bases; nucleotides outside the gene matches: 11. The CDR3 DNA reads as TGTGCCAGCAGTGGCCTAGCGGGAGGGCCCTCCATCACCGGGGAGCTGTTTTTT. Its translation: CASSGLAGGPSITGELFF.

V and J are TRBV18 and TRBJ1-3; 7 bases line up with TRBD1. From germline, CDR1 is KGHSH and CDR2 LQKENI. CDR3 length: 16 amino acids. The junction had 5 bases not matched to a gene; V was cut back by 3 bases and J by 0 bases. In nucleotides, the CDR3 is TGTGCCAGCTCACCGGACAGGACTCTCTCTGGAAACACCATATATTTT. As protein: CASSPDRTLSGNTIYF.

The genes are TRBV23-1 and TRBJ2-7, with D tentatively TRBD1 or TRBD2 (5 bases each). TRBV23-1 is annotated as an ORF whose role is uncertain. This CDR3 contains 13 residues. Trimming removed 5 bases at V and 7 bases at J, with 15 bases between. The CDR3 bases are TGCGCCAGCAGTTCAGGGCAGCCGGGGGAGCAGTACTTC. Translated: CASSSGQPGEQYF.

V is TRBV7-8 and J is TRBJ1-4; tentative D call: TRBD1 (5 bases). Germline V gene data show CDR1 as SGHVS and CDR2 as FQNEAQ. This CDR3 region has 15 residues. V lost 8 bases and J lost 8, with 21 bases in between. The CDR3 DNA follows: TGTGCCAGCGGCGAAGTGAAGGCTGGGGACGAAAAACTGTTTTTT. Its translation is CASGEVKAGDEKLFF.

The chain recombines TRBV6-5 with TRBJ2-5; D call uncertain. V was pared by 4 bases and J by 4 bases, with 19 bases between. Germline CDR1 MNHEY, CDR2 SVGAGI. The CDR3 has 16 residues. As DNA, the CDR3 is TGTGCCAGCAGTTTATACGGTGTCGGCCTAGGAGAGACCCAGTACTTC. Protein sequence: CASSLYGVGLGETQYF.

The chain recombines TRBV6-1 with TRBJ1-2, with D possibly matching TRBD1 (6 bases). The length of the CDR3 is 13 residues. V shed 1 base and J shed 8 bases, with 11 bases lying between them. Germline V gives CDR1 MNHNS, CDR2 SASEGT. CDR3 sequence reads: CASSEVVQGGYTF. The CDR3, as DNA: TGTGCCAGCAGTGAAGTCGTCCAGGGGGGCTACACCTTC.

J is TRBJ1-1 and V is TRBV10-3; D call uncertain. The V end was cut by 7 bases, the J end by 1 base, with 16 bases between. Germline V gene sequence: CDR1 ENHRY, CDR2 SYGVKD. The CDR3 extends over 15 amino acids. Here the CDR3 DNA reads TGTGCCATCAAAGGTAATGAGGCCACGAACACTGAAGCTTTCTTT. It yields the protein CAIKGNEATNTEAFF.

This chain joins TRBV11-2 and TRBJ2-2, with D unclear. Germline CDR1 SGHAT, CDR2 FQNNGV. Trimming left V 6 bases short and J 7 bases short, with 24 bases between. The CDR3 sequence is 17 residues long. CDR3 coding DNA: TGTGCCAGCAGTGACGGTCGGGCGGCCCTAGGGCACGGGGAGCTGTTTTTT. This encodes CASSDGRAALGHGELFF.

This chain joins TRBV5-4 and TRBJ2-7; D is uncertain. The V end was cut by 4 bases, the J end by 5 bases, with 22 bases between. The CDR3 is 16 amino acids. The germline gives CDR1 SGHNT, CDR2 YYREEE (reference sequence). The CDR3 reads CASSPGPAKTLNEQYF. In DNA form, the CDR3 reads TGTGCCAGCAGCCCCGGACCGGCGAAGACCTTAAACGAGCAGTACTTC.

The rearrangement links TRBV9 to TRBJ2-7; 9 nucleotides line up with TRBD1. With 3 bases clipped from V and 3 bases from J, the junction kept 1 base outside the gene matches. Per the germline V gene, CDR1 is SGDLS and CDR2 is YYNGEE. The CDR3 runs 13 residues. CDR3: CASSATGGYEQYF. The CDR3 DNA reads as TGTGCCAGCAGCGCGACAGGGGGCTACGAGCAGTACTTC.

This clone was detected only a few times. The V gene is TRBV5-1, the J gene TRBJ2-1; tentatively, D is TRBD2 (6 bases). Trimming pared 4 bases from V and 6 bases from J, leaving 17 bases between. The length of the CDR3 is 15 residues. Germline CDR1 reads SGHRS; CDR2 reads YFSETQ. CDR3 sequence reads: CASSPGWGDSNEQFF. The DNA for the CDR3 is TGCGCCAGCAGCCCGGGTTGGGGGGATAGCAATGAGCAGTTCTTC.

The chain employs TRBV18 and TRBJ2-3; TRBD2 matches at 11 bases. The germline gives CDR1 KGHSH, CDR2 LQKENI. The trim removed 3 bases at V and 3 bases at J, leaving 5 bases unmatched. This CDR3 comprises 16 residues. The DNA of the CDR3 is TGTGCCAGCTCACCTACTAGCGGGAGTGGTACAGATACGCAGTATTTT. It encodes CASSPTSGSGTDTQYF.

The CDR3 DNA is TGTGCCTGGAGTCCAGGGAGGAACTATGGCTACACCTTC. Its translation is CAWSPGRNYGYTF. The chain recombines TRBV30 with TRBJ1-2; D is perhaps TRBD1 (5 bases). Germline-derived CDR1 and CDR2 are GTSNPN and SVGIG (reference sequence). Trimming left V 2 bases short and J 2 bases short, with 9 bases between. This CDR3 has 13 residues.

The chain joins TRBV19 to TRBJ2-3; 7 bases fit TRBD1. Germline V gene sequence: CDR1 LNHDA, CDR2 SQIVND (reference sequence). The trim removed 6 bases at V and 6 bases at J, leaving 12 bases unmatched. The CDR3 covers 15 residues. CDR3 coding DNA: TGTGCCAGTAGCAAAACAGGGGCCTTAGGGGATACGCAGTATTTT. Residues: CASSKTGALGDTQYF.

The chain uses TRBV28 and TRBJ1-5, with 7 bases fitting TRBD1. V was clipped by 10 bases and J by 4 bases; unmatched bases: 4. The CDR3 loop spans 12 amino acids. In germline, CDR1 is MDHEN, CDR2 SYDVKM. The CDR3: CAIQGGNQPQHF. Here the CDR3 DNA reads TGTGCCATCCAGGGGGGAAATCAGCCCCAGCATTTT. Full variable domain (missing parts from reference TRBV28 and TRBJ1-5): DVKVTQSSRYLVKRTGEKVFLECVQDMDHENMFWYRQDPGLGLRLIYFSYDVKMKEKGDIPEGYSVSREKKERFSLILESASTNQTSMYLCAIQGGNQPQHFGDGTRLSIL.

A word on this clone: The sample contains more than one DNA sequence encoding this CDR3. The chain employs TRBV7-8 and TRBJ1-4; D is undetermined. Germline CDR1 and CDR2: SGHVS and FQNEAQ. With 5 bases removed from V and 0 bases from J, the gap between germline ends came to 10 bases. This CDR3 has 15 residues. The CDR3 spells CASSLRTATNEKLFF. For the CDR3, the DNA is TGTGCCAGCAGCCTACGGACGGCAACTAATGAAAAACTGTTTTTT.

This chain connects TRBV19 to TRBJ1-3; D possibly corresponds to TRBD1 (5 bases). Trimming shortened V by 10 bases and J by 4 bases, and 20 bases separated the two germline ends. The CDR3 is 15 amino acids. Germline assignment: CDR1 LNHDA and CDR2 SQIVND (reference sequence). This CDR3 reads CATRGAGRSGNTIYF. CDR3 DNA: TGTGCCACTAGGGGCGCGGGTCGGTCCGGAAACACCATATATTTT.

The rearrangement joins TRBV5-1 to TRBJ2-7; the D gene is possibly TRBD1 (5 bases). Germline V lookup: CDR1 SGHRS, CDR2 YFSETQ. Trimming took off 5 bases at V and 0 bases at J, with 18 bases between the two ends. The CDR3 runs to 16 residues. CDR3 sequence: CASSPTAAGFSYEQYF. Written as DNA, the CDR3 is TGCGCCAGCAGTCCAACGGCGGCAGGGTTCTCCTACGAGCAGTACTTC.

This chain links TRBV6-6 with TRBJ1-2; the match to TRBD1 covers 9 bases. Germline V gene sequence: CDR1 MNHNY, CDR2 SVGAGI (reference sequence). The J segment lost 5 bases and the V segment lost 2 bases, leaving 9 bases of the junction unmatched. This CDR3 has 16 amino acids. The CDR3 bases are TGTGCCAGCAGTTACGCAGGGACAGGGAAGCAGTATGGCTACACCTTC. Its protein is CASSYAGTGKQYGYTF.

The rearrangement links TRBV2 to TRBJ1-1; no reliable D call. Germline lookup yields CDR1 SNHLY and CDR2 FYNNEI. V shed 4 bases and J shed 4 bases, with 4 bases lying between them. The CDR3 runs to 11 residues. CDR3 protein: CASSGGTEAFF. The DNA for the CDR3 is TGTGCCAGCAGTGGGGGCACTGAAGCTTTCTTT.

This sequence joins TRBV13 and TRBJ1-1; D is undetermined. Germline V lookup: CDR1 PRHDT, CDR2 FYEKMQ (reference sequence). The V end was cut by 5 bases, the J end by 0 bases, with 7 bases between. This CDR3 region has 13 residues. CDR3 sequence (DNA): TGTGCCAGCAGCCCCCCTTTGAACACTGAAGCTTTCTTT. Protein product: CASSPPLNTEAFF.

This CDR3 reads CASSVRRNTEAFF. The CDR3 coding sequence is TGTGCCAGCAGCGTTAGGCGCAACACTGAAGCTTTCTTT. The gene calls are TRBV11-2 and TRBJ1-1; D is uncertain. This CDR3 region has 13 residues. Trimming stripped 5 bases from V and 2 bases from J, with 9 bases between. Germline V gene data show CDR1 as SGHAT and CDR2 as FQNNGV.

V is TRBV10-3 and J is TRBJ2-3; tentative D call: TRBD2 (10 bases). The germline V and J ends were trimmed by 0 bases and 1 base, with 26 bases remaining between them. The CDR3 spans 21 residues. CDR1 and CDR2 (germline): ENHRY, SYGVKD. The CDR3 sequence is CAISESGTGKTSGQGTDTQYF. The CDR3 nucleotides are TGTGCCATCAGTGAGTCGGGGACAGGGAAGACTAGCGGGCAAGGCACAGATACGCAGTATTTT.